These 30 T cell receptor beta chains were all obtained from the same sample, sequenced in a study of T cells in Graves' hyperthyroidism and ophthalmopathy. RNA transcripts gave rise to amplified TCR beta CDR3 regions. TCR CDR3 regions were first amplified by RT-PCR with HTBI primers. TCRdb passed the multiplex PCR reads through MiXCR, listing each CDR3 protein once. The table has under 650,000 distinct CDR3 sequences, about 16% seen once. The specimen was blood. The source is a woman aged 25 to 45 with Graves' hyperthyroidism.

This clonotype was found a few times. The chain recombines TRBV2 with TRBJ1-6; D is uncertain. This CDR3 spans 13 amino acids. The V end was cut by 10 bases, the J end by 4 bases, with 11 bases between. CDR1 and CDR2 from the germline V gene are SNHLY and FYNNEI. The CDR3 spells CAIRSKYNSPLHF. As DNA, the CDR3 is TGTGCCATTCGGTCTAAGTATAATTCACCCCTCCACTTT.

The chain uses TRBV24-1 and TRBJ1-5, with D perhaps TRBD1 (6 bases). Germline loops: CDR1 KGHDR, CDR2 SFDVKD. The length of the CDR3 is 13 residues. V was pared by 12 bases and J by 3 bases, with 14 bases between. The CDR3 loop is CAAGSGANQPQHF. The CDR3 DNA is TGTGCCGCCGGGTCGGGGGCCAATCAGCCCCAGCATTTT.

This clonotype was observed at least ten times. V gene TRBV6-2 or TRBV6-3 combines with J gene TRBJ2-1; D gene uncertain. Germline V gene sequence: CDR1 MNHEY, CDR2 SVGEGT. V lost 4 bases and J lost 2, with 9 bases in between. The CDR3 length is 14 residues. CDR3 in DNA: TGTGCCAGCAGTTGGGCTCGGACCTACAATGAGCAGTTCTTC. It codes for CASSWARTYNEQFF.

This clonotype occurred many times. This rearrangement joins TRBV5-1 to TRBJ2-7, with a tentative D call TRBD2 (5 bases). V was trimmed by 2 bases and J by 0 bases, leaving 9 bases between them. The germline gives CDR1 SGHRS, CDR2 YFSETQ. The CDR3 consists of 14 residues. As DNA, the CDR3 is TGCGCCAGCAGCTTCAGCGGAAACTCCTACGAGCAGTACTTC. It codes for CASSFSGNSYEQYF.

This clonotype has a single count. A single base separates this from a much larger clone, so it may be a read error. The gene calls are TRBV3-1 and TRBJ2-2, with D tentatively TRBD2 (5 bases). Germline V gene data show CDR1 as LGHDT and CDR2 as YNNKEL (reference sequence). The CDR3 length is 13 residues. The CDR3 region has the DNA TGTGCCAGCAGCCGGCCCGTCACCGGGGAGCTGTGTTTT. This encodes CASSRPVTGELCF.

This clonotype was counted many times. This chain joins TRBV28 and TRBJ2-7; 9 nucleotides match TRBD1. The CDR3 covers 15 residues. Looked up from germline, CDR1 is MDHEN and CDR2 is SYDVKM. Trimming took 5 bases from V and 3 from J; bases not matched to a gene: 8. CDR3 nucleotides: TGTGCCAGCAGTGATCCGGGACAGGGAAACTACGAGCAGTACTTC. This codes for CASSDPGQGNYEQYF.

This clonotype was seen ten or more times. The chain joins TRBV3-1 to TRBJ2-1; TRBD1 matches at 8 bases. Losses at the gene ends were 5 bases for V and 5 bases for J; bases not matched to a gene: 8. The CDR3 has 15 residues. Germline assignment: CDR1 LGHDT and CDR2 YNNKEL (reference sequence). The CDR3 sequence is CASSNPGQGHNEQFF. The CDR3 DNA sequence: TGTGCCAGCAGCAATCCCGGACAGGGTCACAATGAGCAGTTCTTC.

The chain uses TRBV7-9 and TRBJ2-1, with D maybe TRBD2 (5 bases). Germline assignment: CDR1 SEHNR and CDR2 FQNEAQ (reference sequence). This CDR3 is 21 amino acids long. The germline V and J ends were trimmed by 4 bases and 0 bases, with 28 bases remaining between them. This chain's CDR3 is CASSSLFARYAGDHSYNEQFF. The CDR3 DNA reads TGTGCCAGCAGCTCCTTATTCGCGAGGTACGCGGGCGATCACTCCTACAATGAGCAGTTCTTC.

The chain's CDR3 is CASSSSAGKSPLHF. CDR3 DNA sequence: TGTGCCAGCAGTTCCTCAGCGGGGAAATCACCCCTCCACTTT. The chain is built from TRBV6-1 and TRBJ1-6, with D uncertain. Germline-derived CDR1 and CDR2 are MNHNS and SASEGT. The CDR3 spans 14 residues. Trimming left V 5 bases short and J 10 bases short, with 15 bases between.

The chain recombines TRBV7-2 with TRBJ2-3; TRBD2 aligns across 8 bases. V dropped 4 bases and J dropped 5; count of bases not matched to a gene: 14. Per germline, CDR1 SGHTA and CDR2 FQGNSA. The CDR3 loop spans 17 amino acids. The CDR3 nucleotides read TGTGCCAGCAGCTCCCCGAGAGGCGGGAGGAACGGAGATACGCAGTATTTT. As protein: CASSSPRGGRNGDTQYF. Full variable domain (remainder filled in from reference TRBV7-2 and TRBJ2-3): GAGVSQSPSNKVTEKGKDVELRCDPISGHTALYWYRQSLGQGLEFLIYFQGNSAPDKSGLPSDRFSAERTGGSVSTLTIQRTQQEDSAVYLCASSSPRGGRNGDTQYFGPGTRLTVL.

This clonotype was observed at least ten times. This rearrangement joins TRBV28 to TRBJ2-4; a possible D gene is TRBD2 (6 bases). CDR3 length equals 15 residues. Germline values: CDR1 MDHEN, CDR2 SYDVKM. Trimming removed 6 bases from V and 4 bases from J, with 16 bases in between. Written as DNA, the CDR3 is TGTGCCAGCAGAAACCTACGGACTAAGAAAAACATTCAGTACTTC. It codes for CASRNLRTKKNIQYF. The whole variable domain, remainder taken from reference TRBV28 and TRBJ2-4, is DVKVTQSSRYLVKRTGEKVFLECVQDMDHENMFWYRQDPGLGLRLIYFSYDVKMKEKGDIPEGYSVSREKKERFSLILESASTNQTSMYLCASRNLRTKKNIQYFGAGTRLSVL.

Remarks on this clonotype: Mismatch with germline at one junction end may stem from a read error. The chain links TRBV7-3 to TRBJ1-2, with 9 positions matching TRBD1. The CDR3 extends over 14 amino acids. Germline CDR1 is SGHTA and CDR2 is FQGTGA. The CDR3 DNA reads as TGTGCCAGCAGCATAACAGGGGGCGCGGTAGGCTACACCTTC. Translating gives CASSITGGAVGYTF. Full variable domain (missing parts from reference TRBV7-3 and TRBJ1-2): GAGVSQTPSNKVTEKGKYVELRCDPISGHTALYWYRQSLGQGPEFLIYFQGTGAADDSGLPNDRFFAVRPEGSVSTLKIQRTERGDSAVYLCASSITGGAVGYTFGSGTRLTVV.

A remark on this clonotype: One base away lies a much larger clone, so this may be a sequencing read error. The chain joins TRBV29-1 to TRBJ2-1; D tentatively fits TRBD1 or TRBD2 (5 bases each). Trimming stripped 2 bases from V and 5 bases from J, with 13 bases between. This CDR3 is built from 14 residues. Germline V gene sequence: CDR1 SQVTM, CDR2 ANQGSEA. This CDR3 is CSVEPGRQDNEQFF. CDR3 nucleotides: TGCAGCGTTGAACCGGGACGGCAAGACAATGAGCAGTTCTTC.

There are many counts of this clonotype. V is TRBV10-3 and J is TRBJ1-1; D ambiguous. This CDR3 is 13 amino acids long. V gave up 0 bases and J gave up 4 bases, with 6 bases separating them. Germline CDR1 ENHRY, CDR2 SYGVKD. CDR3 coding DNA: TGTGCCATCAGTGAGTCGGAGTTCACTGAAGCTTTCTTT. It specifies CAISESEFTEAFF.

This clonotype has ten or more counts. The chain is built from TRBV28 and TRBJ1-4; no reliable D call. V was trimmed by 5 bases and J by 3 bases, leaving 13 bases between them. The germline gives CDR1 MDHEN, CDR2 SYDVKM. The CDR3 loop spans 15 amino acids. As DNA, the CDR3 is TGTGCCAGCAGTACGGGCCCGGCGGCTAATGAAAAACTGTTTTTT. Encoded protein: CASSTGPAANEKLFF.

This clonotype has ten or more counts. The rearrangement uses TRBV11-2 and TRBJ2-1; TRBD2 agrees at 10 bases. Trimming removed 0 bases from V and 10 bases from J; junction bases left unmatched: 9. CDR1 and CDR2 (germline): SGHAT, FQNNGV. CDR3 length: 16 residues. CDR3: CASSLEGLAGDGEQFF. The CDR3 bases are TGTGCCAGCAGCTTAGAGGGGCTAGCGGGAGACGGGGAGCAGTTCTTC.

The chain combines TRBV12-5 with TRBJ2-7, with TRBD2 matching over 12 bases. The CDR3 extends over 15 amino acids. Germline V gives CDR1 LGHNT, CDR2 FRNRAP. Trimming cost V 6 bases and J 3 bases; bases outside gene matches: 6. The CDR3 here is CASGQTSGSFYEQYF. The CDR3 DNA sequence: TGTGCTAGTGGCCAGACTAGCGGGAGTTTCTACGAGCAGTACTTC.

The chain links TRBV12-3 or TRBV12-4 to TRBJ1-2; D unclear. V dropped 6 bases and J dropped 4 bases, with 12 bases sitting between them. The CDR3 runs 13 residues. CDR3 nucleotide sequence: TGTGCCAGCAGCCCTGTAATACTCTATGGCTACACCTTC. It specifies CASSPVILYGYTF.

In this sample, this clonotype turned up a few times. The rearrangement links TRBV10-2 to TRBJ2-3; 9 bases match TRBD2. There are 15 residues in the CDR3. The V gene's germline CDR1 is WSHSY and CDR2 SAAADI. After removal of 3 bases from V and 4 bases from J, the junction contained 5 bases not matched to a gene. DNA of the CDR3: TGCGCCAGCAGTGAAGCGGGAGGTAGGGCAGATACGCAGTATTTT. As protein: CASSEAGGRADTQYF.

This clonotype turned up a few times. A far larger clone is one base from this, pointing to a likely read error. V usage is TRBV7-2 and J usage is TRBJ2-3; 7 nucleotides match TRBD1. CDR1 and CDR2 (germline): SGHTA, FQGNSA. The CDR3 is 14 residues long. The CDR3 loop reads CAGSPTGGTDTQYF. For the CDR3, the DNA is TGTGCCGGCAGCCCTACAGGGGGCACAGATACGCAGTATTTT.

As to this clonotype: A single base separates this from a much larger clone, so it may be a read error. CDR3 residues: CASGARGYGQYF. In DNA, the CDR3 is TGTGCTAGTGGAGCTAGGGGGTACGGGCAGTACTTC. This rearrangement joins TRBV12-5 to TRBJ2-7; TRBD1 might be the D (6 bases). There are 12 residues in the CDR3. Per germline, CDR1 LGHNT and CDR2 FRNRAP.

The V call is TRBV5-1, the J call TRBJ2-1; weak D call: TRBD1 (6 bases). The germline V gene encodes CDR1 SGHRS and CDR2 YFSETQ. CDR3 size: 18 residues. V was trimmed by 4 bases and J by 1 base, leaving 21 bases between them. In nucleotides, the CDR3 is TGCGCCAGCAGCGACAGACAGGCCGATATCGTATCCTACAATGAGCAGTTCTTC. Translating it yields CASSDRQADIVSYNEQFF.

This clonotype showed up many times. This chain joins TRBV28 and TRBJ2-7; unclear D gene. This CDR3 comprises 13 residues. Germline-derived CDR1 and CDR2 are MDHEN and SYDVKM. Trimming left V 1 base short and J 5 bases short, with 9 bases between. CDR3 nucleotides: TGTGCCAGCAGTTTATTCGGGCGCCACGAGCAGTACTTC. Encoded protein: CASSLFGRHEQYF.

This clonotype has a handful of counts. The chain is built from TRBV15 and TRBJ2-5, with TRBD2 matching 10 bases. Germline CDR1 is LNHNV and CDR2 is YYDKDF (reference sequence). The CDR3 sequence is 18 residues long. V dropped 3 bases and J dropped 4; count of bases not matched to a gene: 14. The CDR3 DNA reads TGTGCCACCAGCAGGAGTATAAGCGGGAGGGTTTCTGGAGAGACCCAGTACTTC. It specifies CATSRSISGRVSGETQYF.

This clonotype has at least ten counts. V is TRBV12-3 or TRBV12-4 and J is TRBJ2-7; 7 positions match TRBD1. Losses at the gene ends were 3 bases for V and 6 bases for J; bases not matched to a gene: 11. CDR3 length: 15 amino acids. This CDR3 is CASSLIRQGKLEQYF. The CDR3 nucleotides read TGTGCCAGCAGTTTGATTAGACAGGGCAAGCTCGAGCAGTACTTC.

This clonotype has more than one count but fewer than ten. This chain joins TRBV11-2 and TRBJ2-5; D is perhaps TRBD1 (5 bases). V was clipped by 0 bases and J by 5 bases, with 10 bases between them. The CDR3 loop spans 14 amino acids. CDR1 is SGHAT and CDR2 is FQNNGV in the germline V gene. Here the CDR3 DNA reads TGTGCCAGCAGCTTAGATGGGGCTTTGGAGACCCAGTACTTC. Its protein is CASSLDGALETQYF.

This clonotype was seen repeatedly, ten times or more. V usage is TRBV15 and J usage is TRBJ2-1; D is unresolved. Germline loops: CDR1 LNHNV, CDR2 YYDKDF (reference sequence). The CDR3 sequence is 14 residues long. V dropped 3 bases and J dropped 4 bases, with 10 bases sitting between them. The CDR3 loop is CATSRIGVYNEQFF. CDR3 DNA sequence: TGTGCCACCAGCAGGATTGGCGTTTACAATGAGCAGTTCTTC.

The chain couples TRBV27 to TRBJ2-7; D might be TRBD1 (6 bases). The CDR3 is made up of 15 amino acids. Germline CDR1 and CDR2: MNHEY and SMNVEV (reference sequence). Trimming removed 2 bases at V and 2 bases at J, with 13 bases between. This CDR3 reads CASSLGLGGPYEQYF. CDR3 nucleotide sequence: TGTGCCAGCAGTTTAGGGCTAGGGGGTCCCTACGAGCAGTACTTC.

This clonotype showed up many times. The V call is TRBV18, the J call TRBJ2-3; no reliable D call. CDR3 size: 14 residues. CDR1 is KGHSH and CDR2 is LQKENI in the germline V gene. Trimming shortened V by 2 bases and J by 0 bases, and 6 bases separated the two germline ends. CDR3 sequence reads: CASSPSISTDTQYF. In DNA form, the CDR3 reads TGTGCCAGCTCACCAAGCATTAGCACAGATACGCAGTATTTT.

This clonotype came up many times. The chain links TRBV28 to TRBJ2-7; the D gene is possibly TRBD1 (6 bases). The V and J ends lost 6 bases and 0 bases respectively, with 21 bases between them. CDR1 and CDR2 (germline): MDHEN, SYDVKM. The length of the CDR3 is 17 residues. CDR3 sequence (DNA): TGTGCCAGCAGCCCCGTGGGTCTCGGGACATACTCCTACGAGCAGTACTTC. Protein product: CASSPVGLGTYSYEQYF.